The 12 T cell receptor beta chains given below trace back to one sample, sequenced in a study of cytomegalovirus exposure and HLA in healthy donors. 60 Vbeta and 13 Jbeta primers were used in PCR. Generated by immunoSEQ multiplex PCR, the TCRdb table keeps only in-frame clones and is missing some. The data hold 100,000 or so clones, with about 73% observed a single time. Sequencing was performed on PBMCs. The source of these receptors is a woman between 40 and 50 years old in good health and CMV-seropositive.

V usage is TRBV4-3 and J usage is TRBJ2-7; 7 bases align to TRBD2. The CDR3 runs to 14 residues. Germline V CDR1 and CDR2: LGHNA, YSLEER. V dropped 0 bases and J dropped 6; count of bases not matched to a gene: 5. The CDR3 coding sequence is TGCGCCAGCAGCCAAGATGCGCTAGCGGTCGAGCAGTACTTC. Protein: CASSQDALAVEQYF.

Only one count was recorded for this clone. This chain's CDR3 is CASRQGAFSPGANVLTF. In DNA, the CDR3 is TGTGCCAGCCGACAGGGGGCTTTCTCTCCGGGGGCCAACGTCCTGACTTTC. This chain uses TRBV5-4 with TRBJ2-6, with 10 bases lining up with TRBD1. Trimming cost V 7 bases and J 4 bases; bases outside gene matches: 11. The germline V gene encodes CDR1 SGHNT and CDR2 YYREEE (reference sequence). This CDR3 spans 17 amino acids.

This clone has a handful of counts. This chain connects TRBV27 to TRBJ2-5, with D uncertain. Per the germline V gene, CDR1 is MNHEY and CDR2 is SMNVEV (reference sequence). V dropped 3 bases and J dropped 5 bases, with 10 bases sitting between them. This CDR3 region has 13 residues. CDR3 in amino acids: CASSFGFGETQYF. CDR3 DNA sequence: TGTGCCAGCAGTTTTGGGTTCGGGGAGACCCAGTACTTC.

The chain carries TRBV5-1 and TRBJ2-3, with 9 bases identical to TRBD2. Germline CDR1 reads SGHRS; CDR2 reads YFSETQ. V was pared by 1 base and J by 2 bases, with 8 bases of the junction left unmatched. This CDR3 comprises 17 residues. The CDR3 protein is CASSLSALAGITDTQYF. Here the CDR3 DNA reads TGCGCCAGCAGCTTGAGCGCTCTAGCGGGAATCACAGATACGCAGTATTTT.

The V and J genes are TRBV28 and TRBJ2-5; 7 bases line up with TRBD2. After removal of 1 base from V and 2 bases from J, the junction contained 7 bases not matched to a gene. The CDR3 totals 16 residues. Germline assignment: CDR1 MDHEN and CDR2 SYDVKM. DNA of the CDR3: TGTGCCAGCAGTTTATTGGGGGGGAACCTGCAAGAGACCCAGTACTTC. Encoded protein: CASSLLGGNLQETQYF.

The rearrangement uses TRBV10-3 and TRBJ1-1; D call uncertain. Germline V lookup: CDR1 ENHRY, CDR2 SYGVKD. The CDR3 contains 14 residues. V was trimmed by 10 bases and J by 1 base, leaving 16 bases between them. In DNA, the CDR3 is TGTGCCAGCAGCTCACAGAGTCCGAACACTGAAGCTTTCTTT. This translates into CASSSQSPNTEAFF.

The V call is TRBV9, the J call TRBJ2-1, with 8 bases matching TRBD2. Germline CDR1 reads SGDLS; CDR2 reads YYNGEE. Germline trimming cut 0 bases from V and 1 base from J; bases unmatched to any gene: 9. The CDR3 has 18 amino acids. This chain's CDR3 is CASSVVVASGSSYNEQFF. In DNA form, the CDR3 reads TGTGCCAGCAGCGTAGTAGTCGCCAGCGGGAGTTCCTACAATGAGCAGTTCTTC.

The chain uses TRBV6-5 and TRBJ1-5, with no clear D. The CDR3 sequence is 13 residues long. Between the trimmed V and J ends, which lost 5 bases and 4 bases, there was a span of 9 bases. CDR1 and CDR2 (germline): MNHEY, SVGAGI. The DNA for the CDR3 is TGTGCCAGCAGTGAAAGGCGGAATCAGCCCCAGCATTTT. Its translation is CASSERRNQPQHF.

The chain combines TRBV25-1 with TRBJ2-1; D gene unclear. This CDR3 has 11 residues. Trimming cost V 5 bases and J 12 bases, with 11 bases left between them. Germline V CDR1 and CDR2: MGHDK, SYGVNS. The CDR3 is CASSHSRGQFF. CDR3 nucleotide sequence: TGTGCCAGCAGTCATTCCCGAGGGCAGTTCTTC. The complete variable domain, with remaining parts taken from reference TRBV25-1 and TRBJ2-1, reads EADIYQTPRYLVIGTGKKITLECSQTMGHDKMYWYQQDPGMELHLIHYSYGVNSTEKGDLSSESTVSRIRTEHFPLTLESARPSHTSQYLCASSHSRGQFFGPGTRLTVL.

The V call is TRBV11-1, the J call TRBJ2-1; D possibly corresponds to TRBD2 (6 bases). Germline loops: CDR1 SGHAT, CDR2 FQDESV (reference sequence). The V and J ends lost 5 bases and 7 bases respectively, with 15 bases between them. CDR3 length: 14 amino acids. The CDR3 spells CASSPGGMVNEQFF. As DNA, the CDR3 is TGTGCCAGCAGCCCCGGAGGGATGGTGAATGAGCAGTTCTTC.

The rearrangement uses TRBV5-4 and TRBJ2-1; no reliable D call. Germline V gene data show CDR1 as SGHNT and CDR2 as YYREEE (reference sequence). The CDR3 loop spans 15 amino acids. Trimming shortened V by 4 bases and J by 7 bases, and 18 bases separated the two germline ends. For the CDR3, the DNA is TGTGCCAGCAGCCTCTGGGCAGGCCCAGTAAATGAGCAGTTCTTC. This sequence encodes CASSLWAGPVNEQFF.

V gene TRBV9 combines with J gene TRBJ2-1; the D gene is possibly TRBD2 (6 bases). Germline lookup yields CDR1 SGDLS and CDR2 YYNGEE. The CDR3 extends over 13 amino acids. The germline V and J ends were trimmed by 2 bases and 8 bases, with 11 bases remaining between them. The CDR3 DNA is TGTGCCAGCAGCGTCGGCCCGGGGGATGAGCAGTTCTTC. Protein: CASSVGPGDEQFF.